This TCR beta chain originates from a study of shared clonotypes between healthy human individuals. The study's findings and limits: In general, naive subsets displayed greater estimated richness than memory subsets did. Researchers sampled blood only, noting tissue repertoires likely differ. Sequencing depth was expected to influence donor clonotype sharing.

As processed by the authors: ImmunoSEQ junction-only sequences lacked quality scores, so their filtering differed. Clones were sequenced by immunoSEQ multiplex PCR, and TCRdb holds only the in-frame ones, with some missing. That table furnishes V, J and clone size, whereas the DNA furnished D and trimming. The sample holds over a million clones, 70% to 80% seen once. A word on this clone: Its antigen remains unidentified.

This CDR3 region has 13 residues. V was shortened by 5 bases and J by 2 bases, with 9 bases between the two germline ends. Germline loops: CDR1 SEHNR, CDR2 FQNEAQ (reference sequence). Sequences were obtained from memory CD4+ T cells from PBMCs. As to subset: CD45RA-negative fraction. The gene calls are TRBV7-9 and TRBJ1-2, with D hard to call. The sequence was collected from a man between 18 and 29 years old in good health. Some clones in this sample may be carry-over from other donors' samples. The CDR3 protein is CASSHDWNYGYTF. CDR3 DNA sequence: TGTGCCAGCAGCCACGACTGGAACTATGGCTACACCTTC.